Presented here are 6 T cell receptor beta chains from one specimen sequenced in a study of blood T cells in healthy people across ages. The second PCR ran about 6 to 12 cycles with a sample-barcoded 5' primer and J-beta primers. TCRdb re-derived calls from the 5' RACE reads in MiXCR, one entry per CDR3 protein. The profile shows roughly 680,000 distinct CDR3 sequences, 52% of them singletons. The sample consisted of blood. These receptors all come from a woman of 80 years or more in good health.

This clonotype has a count of ten or more. The CDR3 DNA reads as TGTGCCAGCAGTCCCGAGGACAGGACCTATGGCTACACCTTC. Residues: CASSPEDRTYGYTF. The genes are TRBV27 and TRBJ1-2; TRBD1 matches 7 bases. Germline-derived CDR1 and CDR2 are MNHEY and SMNVEV (reference sequence). The ends lost 5 bases at V and 4 bases at J; junction bases unmatched: 7. The CDR3 consists of 14 residues.

The rearrangement uses TRBV20-1 and TRBJ2-1; D is unclear. V lost 1 base to trimming and J lost 0 bases, with 16 bases between them. The CDR3 contains 17 residues. The germline gives CDR1 DFQATT, CDR2 SNEGSKA (reference sequence). In DNA, the CDR3 is TGCAGTGCTAGAGCAAAGAAAGGAATCCCCTCCTACAATGAGCAGTTCTTC. Translated: CSARAKKGIPSYNEQFF.

This clonotype was detected many times. The chain is built from TRBV5-1 and TRBJ2-7; perhaps TRBD2 as D (8 bases). The CDR3 runs 15 residues. Germline V gene sequence: CDR1 SGHRS, CDR2 YFSETQ. The V end lost 4 bases, the J end lost 3 bases, and 17 bases lay between the germline ends. DNA for the CDR3: TGCGCCAGCAGCGCGGGGGGACAGCAAAACTACGAGCAGTACTTC. This codes for CASSAGGQQNYEQYF.

The rearrangement links TRBV29-1 to TRBJ2-1; TRBD1 aligns across 7 bases. This CDR3 is 11 amino acids long. CDR1 is SQVTM, CDR2 ANQGSEA, per germline. Trimming cost V 1 base and J 14 bases; bases outside gene matches: 5. The CDR3 coding sequence is TGCAGCGTTGAAGTCGTGACAGGGAAGTTCTTC. It is translated as CSVEVVTGKFF.

The chain employs TRBV7-3 and TRBJ2-7; TRBD2 matches 12 bases. Germline V gene data show CDR1 as SGHTA and CDR2 as FQGTGA. This CDR3 has 15 amino acids. Trimming at V came to 5 bases and at J to 7 bases, leaving 9 bases not matched to a gene. CDR3 amino acids: CASSATSGRSDEQYF. The CDR3, as DNA: TGTGCCAGCAGCGCGACTAGCGGGAGATCGGATGAGCAGTACTTC.

The chain couples TRBV28 to TRBJ2-1; 8 bases agree with TRBD2. There are 15 residues in the CDR3. From germline, CDR1 is MDHEN and CDR2 SYDVKM. V trimming: 4 bases; J trimming: 8 bases; junction bases outside the gene matches: 10. Written as DNA, the CDR3 is TGTGCCAGCAGTTCCCCGGGACTAGAGGGCGATGAGCAGTTCTTC. This codes for CASSSPGLEGDEQFF.